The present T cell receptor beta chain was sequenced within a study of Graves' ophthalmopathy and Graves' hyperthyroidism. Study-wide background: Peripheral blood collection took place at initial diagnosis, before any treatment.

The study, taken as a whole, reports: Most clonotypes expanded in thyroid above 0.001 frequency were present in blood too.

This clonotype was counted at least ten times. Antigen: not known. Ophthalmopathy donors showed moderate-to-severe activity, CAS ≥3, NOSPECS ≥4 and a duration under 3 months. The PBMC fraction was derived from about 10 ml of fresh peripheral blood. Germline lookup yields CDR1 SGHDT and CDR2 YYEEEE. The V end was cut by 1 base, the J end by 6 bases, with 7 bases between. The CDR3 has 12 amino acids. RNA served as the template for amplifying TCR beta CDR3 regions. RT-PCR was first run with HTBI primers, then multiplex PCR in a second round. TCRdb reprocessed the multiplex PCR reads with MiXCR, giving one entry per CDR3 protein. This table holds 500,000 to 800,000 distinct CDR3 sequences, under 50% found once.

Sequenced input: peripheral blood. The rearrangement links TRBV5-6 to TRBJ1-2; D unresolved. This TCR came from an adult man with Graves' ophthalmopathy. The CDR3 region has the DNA TGTGCCAGCAGCTTGATGAGGGATGGCTACACCTTC. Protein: CASSLMRDGYTF.